The text below deals with one T cell receptor beta chain. Antigen specificity is unknown. The data belong to a study of T cell responses to AZD1222 COVID-19 vaccine. With 8 bases removed from V and 7 bases from J, the gap between germline ends came to 9 bases. Per the germline V gene, CDR1 is SGHRS and CDR2 is YFSETQ. CDR3 length: 11 amino acids. Study results and caveats: Donors in the cohort were predominantly white British and more often female, and clonal diversity was possibly underestimated. Recipients of AZD1222 seropositive at baseline numbered only 5 to 7.

The assay was immunoSEQ multiplex PCR, and TCRdb's table has in-frame clones only and misses some. This sample has 85,000 or so clones, with 86% found just once. The sequence was collected from an adult who received the AZD1222 COVID-19 vaccine. The chain employs TRBV5-1 and TRBJ2-2; D uncertain. Specimen: peripheral blood, collected 28 days after the second AZD1222 dose. CDR3 in amino acids: CASHQIGELFF. The CDR3 region has the DNA TGCGCCAGTCATCAGATCGGGGAGCTGTTTTTT.